This TCR beta chain was identified in a study of human T cells and chemical hapten exposure. Study-wide background: Largely, small differences in pooled library volume made per-sample TCR yields vary.

V lost 1 base to trimming and J lost 3 bases, with 12 bases between them. Germline lookup yields CDR1 DFQATT and CDR2 SNEGSKA (reference sequence). There are 14 residues in the CDR3. Time point of the sample: healthy volunteer bleed at 6 weeks. Unseparated into fractions, whole blood served as the source from which total RNA was extracted. This clonotype appeared a few times. Its target is unknown. Unique molecular identifiers were affixed to discrete cDNA molecules within the library. As originally analysed: Individual samples carried between roughly 23,224 and 690,600 TCRs, with approximately 100,000 as the median. Using its own MiXCR run on the RACE reads, TCRdb lists one record per CDR3 protein. TCRdb, not the authors, supplied the V and J calls. The sample holds around 80,000 distinct CDR3 sequences, 7% to 9% seen once. Overall study findings and caveats: Those TCRs sitting above 1 in 1000 frequency stayed the same with DPC sensitization.

The receptor was derived from a male donor in good health. Some clones in this sample may be carry-over from other donors' samples. Sequenced: whole blood. The V gene is TRBV20-1, the J gene TRBJ1-1; tentative D call: TRBD1 (5 bases). The CDR3 sequence is CSARGDVGDTEAFF. CDR3 bases: TGCAGTGCTAGAGGGGACGTGGGGGACACTGAAGCTTTCTTT.